What follows are 22 T cell receptor beta chains derived from one specimen sequenced in a study of blood T cell repertoires in COVID-19. The protocol was immunoSEQ multiplex PCR, while the TCRdb copy is restricted to in-frame clones and leaves out a portion. The table lists some 320,000 clones, under 90% of them singletons. Sequencing input: PBMCs or T cells enriched from blood (not recorded which). Receptors were obtained from a man aged 55-75 years who had recovered from COVID-19.

The chain is built from TRBV27 and TRBJ2-7, with TRBD2 matching 7 bases. The V and J ends lost 7 bases and 0 bases, in that order; junction bases with no gene match: 3. Germline CDR1 and CDR2: MNHEY and SMNVEV (reference sequence). The CDR3 is made up of 13 amino acids. The CDR3 is CASNGEGSYEQYF. The CDR3 DNA is TGTGCCAGCAACGGGGAGGGCTCCTACGAGCAGTACTTC.

The chain uses TRBV5-1 and TRBJ1-5; 9 nucleotides line up with TRBD1. Germline lookup yields CDR1 SGHRS and CDR2 YFSETQ. The V and J ends lost 0 bases and 4 bases, in that order; junction bases with no gene match: 11. The CDR3 sequence is 18 residues long. The CDR3 DNA reads TGCGCCAGCAGCTTGGTACCCTGGGACAGGGTAGGAAATCAGCCCCAGCATTTT. This gives the protein CASSLVPWDRVGNQPQHF.

Concerning this clone itself: Other DNA sequences from this sample encode an identical CDR3 as well. The V gene is TRBV7-2, the J gene TRBJ2-7; TRBD2 is a possible D gene (6 bases). Trimming removed 1 base from V and 2 bases from J, with 9 bases in between. Germline loops: CDR1 SGHTA, CDR2 FQGNSA. The CDR3 covers 14 residues. DNA of the CDR3: TGTGCCAGCAGCTTAGGGGGGGTGGCCTACGAGCAGTACTTC. It translates to CASSLGGVAYEQYF.

The V and J genes are TRBV5-1 and TRBJ1-1, with D unresolved. CDR3 length: 14 residues. The germline V gene has CDR1 SGHRS and CDR2 YFSETQ. Trimming stripped 0 bases from V and 1 base from J, with 7 bases between. Written as DNA, the CDR3 is TGCGCCAGCAGCTTGGACGCAGGGAACACTGAAGCTTTCTTT. It specifies CASSLDAGNTEAFF.

J is TRBJ2-2 and V is TRBV7-2; possibly TRBD2 for D (5 bases). The CDR3 contains 16 residues. V was trimmed by 2 bases and J by 1 base, leaving 11 bases between them. Germline values: CDR1 SGHTA, CDR2 FQGNSA. The CDR3 reads CASSLYGVGNTGELFF. CDR3 sequence (DNA): TGTGCCAGCAGCTTATACGGGGTAGGGAACACCGGGGAGCTGTTTTTT.

The gene calls are TRBV2 and TRBJ2-7, with 8 bases that match TRBD1. Germline CDR1 and CDR2: SNHLY and FYNNEI. V lost 6 bases to trimming and J lost 5 bases; unmatched junction nucleotides: 6. This CDR3 has 13 residues. The CDR3 DNA follows: TGTGCCAGCAGCGAAACAGGGGGTCACGAGCAGTACTTC. This sequence encodes CASSETGGHEQYF.

The rearrangement links TRBV3-1 (or the pseudogene TRBV3-2) to TRBJ2-5; maybe TRBD1 (7 bases). This CDR3 has 15 amino acids. Trimming pared 7 bases from V and 1 base from J, leaving 16 bases between. Germline V gene lookup returns CDR1 LGHDT and CDR2 YNNKEL (reference sequence). In DNA, the CDR3 is TGTGCCAGCACCCCCAGGGGGGCCCGCCAAGAGACCCAGTACTTC. Translation gives CASTPRGARQETQYF.

J is TRBJ2-7 and V is TRBV5-1; 7 bases align to TRBD2. V gave up 4 bases and J gave up 2 bases; unmatched junction bases: 9. From germline, CDR1 is SGHRS and CDR2 YFSETQ. The CDR3 has 15 residues. The CDR3 protein is CASSPGGGPTYEQYF. In DNA, the CDR3 is TGCGCCAGCAGCCCCGGGGGAGGGCCGACCTACGAGCAGTACTTC. Looking up the rest from reference TRBV5-1 and TRBJ2-7 gives the full variable domain: KAGVTQTPRYLIKTRGQQVTLSCSPISGHRSVSWYQQTPGQGLQFLFEYFSETQRNKGNFPGRFSGRQFSNSRSEMNVSTLELGDSALYLCASSPGGGPTYEQYFGPGTRLTVT.

The CDR3 sequence is CASSRTSGTTDTQYF. The CDR3 region has the DNA TGTGCCAGCAGCCGGACTAGCGGAACCACAGATACGCAGTATTTT. The chain couples TRBV5-4 to TRBJ2-3, with 10 bases identical to TRBD2. V was pared by 4 bases and J by 2 bases, with 4 bases of the junction left unmatched. Germline assignment: CDR1 SGHNT and CDR2 YYREEE (reference sequence). CDR3 length: 15 amino acids.

The V and J genes are TRBV27 and TRBJ1-1, with 9 bases fitting TRBD1. This CDR3 has 16 residues. The V gene's germline CDR1 is MNHEY and CDR2 SMNVEV (reference sequence). V shed 2 bases and J 7 bases; nucleotides not matched to a gene: 11. CDR3 nucleotides: TGTGCCAGCAGTTTACGTCCGGGGACAGGGTTCGGTGAAGCTTTCTTT. The encoded protein is CASSLRPGTGFGEAFF.

The chain uses TRBV2 and TRBJ2-2; 11 positions agree with TRBD2. The CDR3 covers 15 residues. Germline V CDR1 and CDR2: SNHLY, FYNNEI. The J segment lost 7 bases and the V segment lost 4 bases, leaving 5 bases of the junction unmatched. The CDR3, as DNA: TGTGCCAGCAGTGTTCTAGCGGGAGGTGTCGGGGAGCTGTTTTTT. Protein sequence: CASSVLAGGVGELFF.

The V gene is TRBV19, the J gene TRBJ1-5; the D gene is possibly TRBD1 (6 bases). Between the trimmed V and J ends, which lost 4 bases and 4 bases, there was a span of 17 bases. Germline V lookup: CDR1 LNHDA, CDR2 SQIVND (reference sequence). CDR3 length: 16 residues. DNA for the CDR3: TGTGCCAGTAGTACCACTCTAGACAGGCCGAATCAGCCCCAGCATTTT. It is translated as CASSTTLDRPNQPQHF.

The chain has TRBV18 and TRBJ1-3; 8 nucleotides agree with TRBD1. The CDR3 contains 15 residues. Germline V lookup: CDR1 KGHSH, CDR2 LQKENI. The ends lost 4 bases at V and 2 bases at J; junction bases unmatched: 4. The CDR3 reads CASSQGQGPGNTIYF. The CDR3 DNA is TGTGCCAGCTCACAAGGACAGGGTCCTGGAAACACCATATATTTT.

The genes are TRBV5-6 and TRBJ2-7; 7 bases agree with TRBD1. The ends lost 1 base at V and 10 bases at J; junction bases unmatched: 8. Germline CDR1 is SGHDT and CDR2 is YYEEEE. The CDR3 has 13 amino acids. The CDR3 DNA reads TGTGCCAGCAGCTTGACAGGGGCAAGGGAACAGTACTTC. Protein: CASSLTGAREQYF.

The genes are TRBV6-5 and TRBJ1-5; D not certain. CDR1 is MNHEY and CDR2 is SVGAGI in the germline V gene. The germline V and J ends were trimmed by 4 bases and 7 bases, with 14 bases remaining between them. The CDR3 runs 14 residues. The CDR3 spells CASSLTGLRQPQHF. In nucleotides, the CDR3 is TGTGCCAGCAGTTTGACGGGTTTGAGGCAGCCCCAGCATTTT.

The chain employs TRBV28 and TRBJ1-4; 8 positions match TRBD1. The CDR3 sequence is 14 residues long. Germline-derived CDR1 and CDR2 are MDHEN and SYDVKM. V trimming: 2 bases; J trimming: 8 bases; junction bases outside the gene matches: 4. The CDR3 DNA follows: TGTGCCAGCAGTTTAGTGTCAGGGGGCGAAAAACTGTTTTTT. It translates to CASSLVSGGEKLFF.

The genes are TRBV3-1 (or the pseudogene TRBV3-2) and TRBJ2-3, with unresolved D. The CDR3 spans 15 residues. CDR1 and CDR2 from the germline V gene are LGHDT and YNNKEL (reference sequence). With 1 base removed from V and 4 bases from J, the gap between germline ends came to 12 bases. The CDR3 sequence is CASSQGSSRADTQYF. For the CDR3, the DNA is TGTGCCAGCAGCCAAGGGTCTAGTCGCGCAGATACGCAGTATTTT.

V usage is TRBV30 and J usage is TRBJ1-5; D is possibly TRBD1 (5 bases). Looked up from germline, CDR1 is GTSNPN and CDR2 is SVGIG (reference sequence). Trimming shortened V by 1 base and J by 4 bases, and 11 bases separated the two germline ends. The CDR3 is 14 amino acids. CDR3 protein: CAWSDVQVNQPQHF. The CDR3 coding sequence is TGTGCCTGGAGTGACGTACAGGTAAATCAGCCCCAGCATTTT.

The J gene is TRBJ2-1, the V gene TRBV5-1, with TRBD2 matching 8 bases. This CDR3 region has 15 residues. CDR1 SGHRS and CDR2 YFSETQ come from the germline V gene. V shed 4 bases and J 8 bases; nucleotides not matched to a gene: 11. This CDR3 reads CASSAAGTSGDEQFF. Written as DNA, the CDR3 is TGCGCCAGCAGCGCCGCCGGGACTAGTGGCGATGAGCAGTTCTTC.

V gene TRBV29-1 combines with J gene TRBJ2-7, with 9 bases identical to TRBD1. The CDR3 is 13 amino acids. The V and J ends lost 4 bases and 1 base, in that order; junction bases with no gene match: 2. Germline V gene data show CDR1 as SQVTM and CDR2 as ANQGSEA. CDR3 nucleotide sequence: TGCAGCGTTGGGACAGGGGATTCCTACGAGCAGTACTTC. Amino acid sequence: CSVGTGDSYEQYF.

This sequence joins TRBV21-1 and TRBJ1-2. TRBV21-1 is a listed pseudogene. The CDR3 covers 16 residues. This CDR3 is CASSRACPGKNYGYTF. In DNA form, the CDR3 reads TGTGCCAGCAGCAGGGCCTGTCCGGGAAAAAACTATGGCTACACCTTC.

The chain's CDR3 is CASSPLDRAAGQPQHF. The DNA for the CDR3 is TGTGCCAGCAGTCCCTTGGACAGGGCAGCTGGTCAGCCCCAGCATTTT. V is TRBV28 and J is TRBJ1-5; 8 bases agree with TRBD1. The CDR3 totals 16 residues. Per the germline V gene, CDR1 is MDHEN and CDR2 is SYDVKM. The V and J ends lost 5 bases and 6 bases, in that order; junction bases with no gene match: 12.